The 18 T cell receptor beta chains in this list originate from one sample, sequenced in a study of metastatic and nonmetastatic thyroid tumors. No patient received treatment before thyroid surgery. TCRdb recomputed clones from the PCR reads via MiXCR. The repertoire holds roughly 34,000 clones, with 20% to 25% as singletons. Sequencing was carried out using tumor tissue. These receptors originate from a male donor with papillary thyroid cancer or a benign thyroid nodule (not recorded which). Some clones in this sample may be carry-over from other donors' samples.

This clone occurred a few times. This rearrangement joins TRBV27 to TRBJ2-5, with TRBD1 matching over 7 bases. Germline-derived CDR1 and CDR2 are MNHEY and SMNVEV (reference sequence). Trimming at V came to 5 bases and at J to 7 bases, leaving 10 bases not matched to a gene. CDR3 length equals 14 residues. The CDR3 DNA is TGTGCCAGCAGTGGCCGGGACAGCGGATGGACCCAGTACTTC. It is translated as CASSGRDSGWTQYF.

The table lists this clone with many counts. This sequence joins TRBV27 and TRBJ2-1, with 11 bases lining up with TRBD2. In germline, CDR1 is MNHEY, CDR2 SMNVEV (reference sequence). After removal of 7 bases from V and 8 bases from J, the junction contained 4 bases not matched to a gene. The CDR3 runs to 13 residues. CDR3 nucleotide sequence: TGTGCCAGCAAACTAGCGGGAGAGGATGAGCAGTTCTTC. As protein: CASKLAGEDEQFF.

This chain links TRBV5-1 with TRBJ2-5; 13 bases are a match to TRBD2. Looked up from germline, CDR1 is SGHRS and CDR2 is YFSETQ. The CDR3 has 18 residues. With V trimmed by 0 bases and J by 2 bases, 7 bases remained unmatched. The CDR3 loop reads CASSLGGRTSGGQETQYF. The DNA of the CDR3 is TGCGCCAGCAGCTTGGGTGGGAGGACTAGCGGGGGACAAGAGACCCAGTACTTC.

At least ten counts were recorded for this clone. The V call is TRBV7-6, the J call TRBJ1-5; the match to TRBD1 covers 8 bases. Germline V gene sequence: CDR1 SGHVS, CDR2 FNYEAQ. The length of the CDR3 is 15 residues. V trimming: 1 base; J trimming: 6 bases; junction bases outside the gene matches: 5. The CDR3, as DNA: TGTGCCAGCAGCTTAGGTATTGGACAGGGTCAGCCCCAGCATTTT. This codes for CASSLGIGQGQPQHF.

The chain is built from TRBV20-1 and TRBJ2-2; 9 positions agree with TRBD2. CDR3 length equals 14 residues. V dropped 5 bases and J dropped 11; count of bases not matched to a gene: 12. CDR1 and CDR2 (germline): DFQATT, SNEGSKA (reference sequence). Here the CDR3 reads CSAESGRSGGELFF. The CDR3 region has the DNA TGCAGTGCTGAAAGCGGGAGGTCCGGCGGTGAGCTGTTTTTT.

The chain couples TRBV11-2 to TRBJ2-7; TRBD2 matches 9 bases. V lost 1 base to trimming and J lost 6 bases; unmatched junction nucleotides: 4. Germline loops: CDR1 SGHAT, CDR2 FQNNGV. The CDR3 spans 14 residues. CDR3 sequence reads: CASSLVLAGSEQYF. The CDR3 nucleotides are TGTGCCAGCAGCTTAGTCCTAGCGGGATCCGAGCAGTACTTC.

The CDR3 region has the DNA TGTGCCAGCAGTGTGTCAAGGGACACCGCCTACGAGCAGTACTTC. Protein product: CASSVSRDTAYEQYF. The chain links TRBV27 to TRBJ2-7, with D tentatively TRBD1 (6 bases). This CDR3 is 15 amino acids long. Germline CDR1 MNHEY, CDR2 SMNVEV (reference sequence). V lost 5 bases and J 2 bases, leaving 16 bases between the germline ends.

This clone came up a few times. CDR3 sequence (DNA): TGTGCCATTGTGGTCGCCTCAATTAAGTTCTTC. It specifies CAIVVASIKFF. The chain links TRBV6-1 to TRBJ2-1; D is unresolved. Germline loops: CDR1 MNHNS, CDR2 SASEGT. V was cut by 10 bases and J by 14 bases, with 18 bases left in between. CDR3 size: 11 residues.

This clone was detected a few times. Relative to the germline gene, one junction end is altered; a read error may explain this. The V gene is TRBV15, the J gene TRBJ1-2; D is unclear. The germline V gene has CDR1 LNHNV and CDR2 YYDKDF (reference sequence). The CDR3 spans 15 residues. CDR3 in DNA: TGTGCCACCAGCAGAGAATATGGGCCTGGCTATTGCTACACCTTC. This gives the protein CATSREYGPGYCYTF.

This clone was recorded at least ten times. The DNA of the CDR3 is TGTGCCAGCAGCCACTCAGACGGCTCTGGGGCCAACGTCCTGACTTTC. It yields the protein CASSHSDGSGANVLTF. V usage is TRBV16 and J usage is TRBJ2-6, with D hard to call. The CDR3 is made up of 16 amino acids. CDR1 KGHSY and CDR2 FQNENV come from the germline V gene. V was cut by 3 bases and J by 0 bases, with 9 bases left in between.

The CDR3 spells CATSQGQGAYEQYF. CDR3 in DNA: TGTGCCACCAGTCAGGGACAGGGGGCCTACGAGCAGTACTTC. V gene TRBV24-1 combines with J gene TRBJ2-7; TRBD1 aligns across 11 bases. V lost 6 bases to trimming and J lost 2 bases; unmatched junction nucleotides: 2. The germline CDR1 and CDR2 sequences are KGHDR and SFDVKD. CDR3 size: 14 residues.

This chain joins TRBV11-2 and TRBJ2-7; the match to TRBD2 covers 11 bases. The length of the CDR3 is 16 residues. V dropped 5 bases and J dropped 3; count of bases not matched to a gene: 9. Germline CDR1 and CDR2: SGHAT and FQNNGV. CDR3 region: CASSPLLSGRVYEQYF. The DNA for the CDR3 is TGTGCCAGCAGCCCCCTCCTTAGCGGGAGGGTCTACGAGCAGTACTTC.

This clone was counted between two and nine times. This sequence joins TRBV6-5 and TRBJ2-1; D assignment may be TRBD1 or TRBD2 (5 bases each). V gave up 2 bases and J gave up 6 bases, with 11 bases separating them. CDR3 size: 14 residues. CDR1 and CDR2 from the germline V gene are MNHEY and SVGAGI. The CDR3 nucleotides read TGTGCCAGCAGTTACCCAGGGACCTCCAATGAGCAGTTCTTC. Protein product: CASSYPGTSNEQFF.

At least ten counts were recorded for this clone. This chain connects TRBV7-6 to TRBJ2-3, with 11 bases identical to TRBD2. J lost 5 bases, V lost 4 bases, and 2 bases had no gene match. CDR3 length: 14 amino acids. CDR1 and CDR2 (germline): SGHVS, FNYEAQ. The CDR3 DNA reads TGTGCCAGCAGCTCACTAGCGGGAGAAGATACGCAGTATTTT. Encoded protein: CASSSLAGEDTQYF. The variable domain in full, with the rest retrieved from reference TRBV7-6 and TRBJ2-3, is GAGVSQSPRYKVTKRGQDVALRCDPISGHVSLYWYRQALGQGPEFLTYFNYEAQQDKSGLPNDRFSAERPEGSISTLTIQRTEQRDSAMYRCASSSLAGEDTQYFGPGTRLTVL.

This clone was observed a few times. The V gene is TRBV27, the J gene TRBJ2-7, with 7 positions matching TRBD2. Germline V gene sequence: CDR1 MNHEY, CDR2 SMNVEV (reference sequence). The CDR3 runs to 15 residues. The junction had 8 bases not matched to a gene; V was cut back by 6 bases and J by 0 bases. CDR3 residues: CASSRVLADSYEQYF. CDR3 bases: TGTGCCAGCAGCCGGGTTCTAGCGGACTCCTACGAGCAGTACTTC.

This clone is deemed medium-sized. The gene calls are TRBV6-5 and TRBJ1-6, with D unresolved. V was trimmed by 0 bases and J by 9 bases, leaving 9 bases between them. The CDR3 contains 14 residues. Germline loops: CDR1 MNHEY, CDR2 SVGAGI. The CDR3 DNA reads TGTGCCAGCAGTTACTCGCTTAGTTTTTCACCCCTCCACTTT. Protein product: CASSYSLSFSPLHF.

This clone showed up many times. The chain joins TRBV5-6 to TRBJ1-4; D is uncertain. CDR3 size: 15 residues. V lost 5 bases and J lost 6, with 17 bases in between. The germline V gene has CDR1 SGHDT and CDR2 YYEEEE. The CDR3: CASSSTTRPDEKLFF. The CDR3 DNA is TGTGCCAGCAGTTCGACTACCCGCCCGGATGAAAAACTGTTTTTT. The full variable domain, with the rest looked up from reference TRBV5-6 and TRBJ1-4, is DAGVTQSPTHLIKTRGQQVTLRCSPKSGHDTVSWYQQALGQGPQFIFQYYEEEERQRGNFPDRFSGHQFPNYSSELNVNALLLGDSALYLCASSSTTRPDEKLFFGSGTQLSVL.

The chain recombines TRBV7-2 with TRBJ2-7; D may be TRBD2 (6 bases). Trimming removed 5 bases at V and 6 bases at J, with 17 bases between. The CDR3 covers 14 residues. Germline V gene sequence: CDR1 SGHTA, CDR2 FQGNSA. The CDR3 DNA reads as TGTGCCAGCAGCCCCGGGGGTTCGACGAGCGAGCAGTACTTC. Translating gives CASSPGGSTSEQYF.